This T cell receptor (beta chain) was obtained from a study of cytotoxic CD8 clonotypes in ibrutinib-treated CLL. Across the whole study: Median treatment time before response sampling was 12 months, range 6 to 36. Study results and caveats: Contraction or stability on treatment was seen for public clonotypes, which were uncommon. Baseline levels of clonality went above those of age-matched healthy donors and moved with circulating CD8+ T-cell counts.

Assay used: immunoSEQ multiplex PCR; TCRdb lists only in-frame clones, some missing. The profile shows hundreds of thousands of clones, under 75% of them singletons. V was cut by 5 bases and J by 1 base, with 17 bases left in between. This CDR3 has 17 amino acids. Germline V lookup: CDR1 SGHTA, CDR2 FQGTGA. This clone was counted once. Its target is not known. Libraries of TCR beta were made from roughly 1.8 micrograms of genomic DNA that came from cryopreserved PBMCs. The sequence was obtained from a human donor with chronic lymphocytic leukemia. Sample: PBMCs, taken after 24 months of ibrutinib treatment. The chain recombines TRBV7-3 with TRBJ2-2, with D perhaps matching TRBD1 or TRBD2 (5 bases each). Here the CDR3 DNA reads TGTGCCAGCAGCACTTTCGGGACGGATATGAACACCGGGGAGCTGTTTTTT. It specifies CASSTFGTDMNTGELFF. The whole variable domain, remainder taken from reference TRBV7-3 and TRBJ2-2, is GAGVSQTPSNKVTEKGKYVELRCDPISGHTALYWYRQSLGQGPEFLIYFQGTGAADDSGLPNDRFFAVRPEGSVSTLKIQRTERGDSAVYLCASSTFGTDMNTGELFFGEGSRLTVL.